This TCR beta chain was recovered during a study of Graves' ophthalmopathy and Graves' hyperthyroidism. Study-level findings and limits: The model flagged ophthalmopathy progression at 65% to 71% sensitivity and around 72% specificity.

RNA transcripts yielded amplified TCR beta CDR3 regions. The first-round RT-PCR employed HTBI primers together with the Qiagen OneStep RT-PCR kit. A multiplex PCR was then performed as the second round. TCRdb analysed the multiplex PCR reads with MiXCR anew, one entry per CDR3 protein. The sample shows under 250,000 distinct CDR3 sequences, approximately 21% of them seen only once. V lost 5 bases to trimming and J lost 0 bases, with 11 bases between them. The CDR3 extends over 14 amino acids. Germline V gene data show CDR1 as DFQATT and CDR2 as SNEGSKA (reference sequence). As concerns this clonotype: The antigen remains undetermined.

The J gene is TRBJ1-5, the V gene TRBV20-1, with D unresolved. Input material: peripheral blood. The sequence came from a woman between 50 and 59 years old with Graves' ophthalmopathy. The CDR3 coding sequence is TGCAGTGCTTTGGGCAAAAATAGCAATCAGCCCCAGCATTTT. It specifies CSALGKNSNQPQHF.